Listed below are T cell receptor beta chains from one sample, sequenced in a study of blood T cell repertoires in COVID-19. This table comes from immunoSEQ multiplex PCR, and its TCRdb copy is limited to in-frame clones, with some not included. The profile covers 120,000 or so clones, with around two thirds appearing a single time and about 2.2% taken by the ten largest. Sample: peripheral blood. The receptor source for this set is a woman in her sixties or seventies with acute or convalescent COVID-19. Both conserved end residues are part of each CDR3. A D gene is named only where the DNA matches it firmly. Not all rows give a size; the values are once, few, many and, for expanded clones, a class.

V gene	J gene	D gene	clone size	CDR3 protein	CDR3 DNA
TRBV7-8	TRBJ2-7	TRBD2	.	CASSSRATSGVLSYEQYF	TGTGCCAGCAGCTCCCGAGCGACTAGCGGAGTTCTTTCCTACGAGCAGTACTTC
TRBV19	TRBJ2-7	TRBD1	.	CASSTQGASHSYEQYF	TGTGCCAGTAGTACACAGGGGGCGTCACACTCCTACGAGCAGTACTTC
TRBV5-6	TRBJ2-1	.	few	CASSQYTHEQFF	TGTGCCAGCAGCCAATACACGCATGAGCAGTTCTTC
TRBV5-4	TRBJ2-2	.	.	CASSLPRVGPGELFF	TGTGCCAGCAGCTTGCCCAGGGTGGGCCCCGGGGAGCTGTTTTTT
TRBV19	TRBJ1-3	TRBD1	.	CASSPWTGTSGNTIYF	TGTGCCAGTAGTCCATGGACAGGGACCTCTGGAAACACCATATATTTT
TRBV2	TRBJ2-3	.	.	CASSLGATDTQYF	TGTGCCAGCAGTTTGGGGGCCACAGATACGCAGTATTTT
TRBV5-1	TRBJ1-1	.	.	CASSSLGGAVTEAFF	TGCGCCAGCAGCAGTTTGGGTGGAGCAGTCACTGAAGCTTTCTTT
TRBV29-1	TRBJ2-5	.	.	CSVRGLAGSPETQYF	TGCAGCGTTAGGGGTCTGGCGGGGTCGCCAGAGACCCAGTACTTC
TRBV3-1/TRBV3-2	TRBJ1-1	TRBD1	.	CASSPGQGTVTEAFF	TGTGCCAGCAGCCCGGGACAGGGGACCGTCACTGAAGCTTTCTTT
TRBV7-3	TRBJ1-1	.	medium-sized	CASSLSHRNTEAFF	TGTGCCAGCAGCTTATCCCACAGGAACACTGAAGCTTTCTTT
TRBV29-1	TRBJ2-1	TRBD2	.	CSVEDLGGSSYNEQFF	TGCAGCGTTGAAGATCTGGGGGGGAGCTCCTACAATGAGCAGTTCTTC
TRBV20-1	TRBJ2-5	.	.	CSASGGQAETQYF	TGCAGTGCTAGTGGGGGGCAGGCAGAGACCCAGTACTTC
TRBV4-1	TRBJ1-5	TRBD1	.	CASSQLGTGWQPQHF	TGCGCCAGCAGCCAACTAGGGACAGGCTGGCAGCCCCAGCATTTT
TRBV28	TRBJ1-6	.	.	CASLPSLSYNSPLHF	TGTGCCAGCCTCCCCTCCCTGTCCTATAATTCACCCCTCCACTTT
TRBV29-1	TRBJ1-1	.	few	CSVDLVGASRAFF	TGCAGCGTTGATCTGGTGGGGGCGAGCAGAGCTTTCTTT
TRBV9	TRBJ2-1	.	.	CASSVAPVNEQFF	TGTGCCAGCAGCGTAGCACCAGTCAATGAGCAGTTCTTC
TRBV28	TRBJ1-6	TRBD1	.	CASSPGDRRGSPLHF	TGTGCCAGCAGCCCCGGGGACAGGCGGGGGTCACCCCTCCACTTT
TRBV14	TRBJ2-1	.	.	CASSQETSTYNEQFF	TGTGCCAGCAGCCAAGAGACTAGTACCTACAATGAGCAGTTCTTC
TRBV6-5	TRBJ1-2	.	once	CASNPTGLRGYTF	TGTGCCAGCAACCCGACGGGACTCAGGGGCTACACCTTC
TRBV4-3	TRBJ2-2	TRBD1	.	CASSQVRTGELNTGELFF	TGCGCCAGCAGCCAAGTCCGGACAGGGGAGTTGAACACCGGGGAGCTGTTTTTT
TRBV6-1	TRBJ2-3	TRBD1	.	CATCADRGTDTQYF	TGTGCCACATGTGCGGACAGGGGCACAGATACGCAGTATTTT
TRBV10-3	TRBJ2-7	TRBD2	.	CATMTSGIYEQYF	TGTGCCACTATGACTAGCGGGATTTACGAGCAGTACTTC
TRBV7-2	TRBJ1-2	TRBD1	.	CASSWTGEYGYTF	TGTGCCAGCAGCTGGACAGGGGAATATGGCTACACCTTC
TRBV9	TRBJ2-5	TRBD2	.	CASSVAGGSGGQETQYF	TGTGCCAGCAGCGTCGCAGGAGGTAGCGGGGGTCAAGAGACCCAGTACTTC
TRBV12-3/TRBV12-4	TRBJ1-1	TRBD1	.	CASGTGGNTEAFF	TGTGCCAGCGGAACAGGGGGAAACACTGAAGCTTTCTTT